Shown below are 16 T cell receptor beta chains from a single sample sequenced in a study of molecular identifiers for immune sequencing clone quantification. MiXCR was run by TCRdb on the PCR reads, yielding one entry per CDR3 protein. This sample has about 330,000 distinct CDR3 sequences, with about a quarter found just once. The sequencing input was naive CD8+ T cells from blood, with Jurkat cell RNA spiked in. As to subset: FACS-sorted CD8+CD4-CCR7+CD45RA+ naive T cells. The receptors shown here come from a human donor in good health. Some libraries in this study had Jurkat cell RNA spiked in.

This clonotype was detected ten times or more. This rearrangement joins TRBV28 to TRBJ1-1; perhaps TRBD1 as D (5 bases). Trimming took off 6 bases at V and 0 bases at J, with 14 bases between the two ends. The length of the CDR3 is 15 residues. CDR1 and CDR2 from the germline V gene are MDHEN and SYDVKM. DNA of the CDR3: TGTGCCAGCAGGTCCACCAGAGGGGTGAACACTGAAGCTTTCTTT. Its translation is CASRSTRGVNTEAFF.

The V gene is TRBV28, the J gene TRBJ2-1; D is perhaps TRBD1 (6 bases). Germline V gene sequence: CDR1 MDHEN, CDR2 SYDVKM. CDR3 length: 14 amino acids. Trimming took off 3 bases at V and 5 bases at J, with 11 bases between the two ends. As DNA, the CDR3 is TGTGCCAGCAGTTTGCCGGGACAACACAATGAGCAGTTCTTC. This gives the protein CASSLPGQHNEQFF. Complete variable domain (other parts from reference TRBV28 and TRBJ2-1): DVKVTQSSRYLVKRTGEKVFLECVQDMDHENMFWYRQDPGLGLRLIYFSYDVKMKEKGDIPEGYSVSREKKERFSLILESASTNQTSMYLCASSLPGQHNEQFFGPGTRLTVL.

There are many counts of this clonotype. The J gene is TRBJ1-1, the V gene TRBV29-1; D is perhaps TRBD1 (6 bases). CDR3 length: 13 amino acids. CDR1 is SQVTM, CDR2 ANQGSEA, per germline. The V gene lost 6 bases and the J gene lost 0 bases, with 11 bases spanning the gap. CDR3 in amino acids: CSVRQALNTEAFF. In nucleotides, the CDR3 is TGCAGCGTGAGACAGGCTTTGAACACTGAAGCTTTCTTT. Combining the CDR3 with reference TRBV29-1 and TRBJ1-1 gives the whole variable domain SAVISQKPSRDICQRGTSLTIQCQVDSQVTMMFWYRQQPGQSLTLIATANQGSEATYESGFVIDKFPISRPNLTFSTLTVSNMSPEDSSIYLCSVRQALNTEAFFGQGTRLTVV.

This clonotype was observed at least ten times. The chain uses TRBV7-2 and TRBJ1-1, with D hard to call. Germline CDR1 is SGHTA and CDR2 is FQGNSA. V lost 5 bases, J lost 4 bases, and 14 bases lay in between. The CDR3 covers 14 residues. CDR3 DNA: TGTGCCAGCAGCCCAAGGACCTCCGGCACTGAAGCTTTCTTT. Protein: CASSPRTSGTEAFF.

There are many counts of this clonotype. This chain links TRBV20-1 with TRBJ2-5, with D possibly being TRBD2 (7 bases). CDR3 length equals 15 residues. Trimming pared 0 bases from V and 6 bases from J, leaving 17 bases between. Per the germline V gene, CDR1 is DFQATT and CDR2 is SNEGSKA (reference sequence). CDR3 protein: CSARDGLGGGKTQYF. In DNA form, the CDR3 reads TGCAGTGCTAGAGATGGATTAGGCGGGGGCAAGACCCAGTACTTC.

This clonotype appeared many times. This sequence joins TRBV4-1 and TRBJ1-1, with no clear D. The ends were cut back, 0 bases at V and 5 bases at J, with 1 base in the middle. Looked up from germline, CDR1 is MGHRA and CDR2 is YSYEKL. The CDR3 covers 11 residues. CDR3 nucleotides: TGCGCCAGCAGCCAAGAGACTGAAGCTTTCTTT. Translated, it gives CASSQETEAFF.

The sample holds a few counts of this clonotype. V usage is TRBV15 and J usage is TRBJ2-5; the match to TRBD2 covers 12 bases. Germline V lookup: CDR1 LNHNV, CDR2 YYDKDF (reference sequence). The CDR3 runs 16 residues. Unmatched junction bases numbered 8, after V lost 2 bases and J lost 7 bases. CDR3 in DNA: TGTGCCACCAGCAGAAGGACTAGCGGGGATTCGTGGACCCAGTACTTC. Its translation: CATSRRTSGDSWTQYF.

Concerning this clonotype itself: Just one base apart from a much larger clone, this may be a read error. Lacking the conserved final phenylalanine or tryptophan, this CDR3 likely reflects a read error. The gene calls are TRBV7-2 and TRBJ2-3, with TRBD2 matching over 15 bases. There are 20 residues in the CDR3. Germline V gene data show CDR1 as SGHTA and CDR2 as FQGNSA. The V and J ends lost 0 bases and 2 bases, in that order; junction bases with no gene match: 9. The CDR3 protein is CASSLAPYGLAGGPTDTQYI. In DNA form, the CDR3 reads TGTGCCAGCAGCTTAGCGCCCTATGGACTAGCGGGGGGGCCCACAGATACGCAGTATATT.

This clonotype was observed a handful of times. The V and J genes are TRBV5-5 and TRBJ1-4; 7 nucleotides match TRBD1. This CDR3 is 17 amino acids long. The V gene's germline CDR1 is SGHKS and CDR2 YYEKEE (reference sequence). V dropped 0 bases and J dropped 1; count of bases not matched to a gene: 6. CDR3 loop: CASSLGRTGLTNEKLFF. The CDR3 DNA is TGTGCCAGCAGCTTGGGACGGACAGGCCTAACTAATGAAAAACTGTTTTTT.

In this sample, this clonotype turned up a few times. The chain couples TRBV27 to TRBJ2-2, with TRBD1 as a possible D gene (6 bases). The V end was cut by 5 bases, the J end by 3 bases, with 16 bases between. Germline V CDR1 and CDR2: MNHEY, SMNVEV (reference sequence). The CDR3 runs 16 residues. The CDR3 loop is CASSPDGTTDTGELFF. Here the CDR3 DNA reads TGTGCCAGCAGTCCCGACGGGACAACGGACACCGGGGAGCTGTTTTTT.

About this clonotype itself: The junction departs from the called germline gene at one end, perhaps through a read error. This sequence joins TRBV7-9 and TRBJ2-1; D is possibly TRBD1 (6 bases). CDR1 and CDR2 (germline): SEHNR, FQNEAQ (reference sequence). The CDR3 runs 16 residues. The CDR3 is CASSAPTGSSYNEQVF. CDR3 in DNA: TGTGCCAGCAGCGCCCCAACAGGGAGCTCCTACAATGAGCAGGTCTTC.

Remarks on this clonotype: It may be a read error: a sequence one base away is much more abundant. The chain employs TRBV2 and TRBJ2-7; 9 nucleotides align to TRBD1. V was clipped by 7 bases and J by 12 bases; unmatched bases: 10. The CDR3 spans 12 residues. The V gene's germline CDR1 is SNHLY and CDR2 FYNNEI. The CDR3 here is CASKEVPGQGYF. The CDR3 DNA sequence: TGTGCCAGCAAAGAAGTCCCGGGACAGGGGTACTTC.

As regards this clonotype: A much larger clone sits a single nucleotide away, making a read error possible. The J gene is TRBJ2-7, the V gene TRBV30; 12 nucleotides align to TRBD2. The germline V gene has CDR1 GTSNPN and CDR2 SVGIG (reference sequence). V shed 5 bases, J shed 6 bases, and the junction held 5 bases outside the gene matches. The CDR3 runs 13 residues. The CDR3, as DNA: TGTGCCTGGCCCCCGGGACTAGCGGGCGAGCAGTACTTC. As protein: CAWPPGLAGEQYF.

The genes are TRBV7-9 and TRBJ2-7; D gene uncertain. The CDR3 is 15 amino acids. V was cut by 5 bases and J by 5 bases, with 19 bases left in between. From germline, CDR1 is SEHNR and CDR2 FQNEAQ (reference sequence). CDR3 in amino acids: CASSTGPGNWDEQYF. CDR3 nucleotide sequence: TGTGCCAGCAGCACCGGTCCGGGTAATTGGGACGAGCAGTACTTC.

This chain links TRBV27 with TRBJ2-1; D remains unclear. The CDR3 contains 11 residues. V lost 9 bases, J lost 4 bases, and 7 bases lay in between. Germline-derived CDR1 and CDR2 are MNHEY and SMNVEV (reference sequence). Written as DNA, the CDR3 is TGTGCCAGTCGGCGGTACAATGAGCAGTTCTTC. Protein sequence: CASRRYNEQFF.

This clonotype was found a few times. The rearrangement uses TRBV28 and TRBJ1-6, with a weak D call TRBD1 (6 bases). The V and J ends lost 5 bases and 10 bases respectively, with 21 bases between them. The germline V gene encodes CDR1 MDHEN and CDR2 SYDVKM. The CDR3 extends over 16 amino acids. In nucleotides, the CDR3 is TGTGCCAGCAGTACAAGGGCCATACAGGGCCGGTCACCCCTCCACTTT. Translation gives CASSTRAIQGRSPLHF.